This T cell receptor beta chain was obtained from a study of regulatory T cells in long-lasting Graves disease. Study outcomes and limitations: With persistent disease, TRBV28, TRBJ1-2 and TRBJ2-5 were the favored segments.

The germline V gene encodes CDR1 GTSNPN and CDR2 SVGIG (reference sequence). V lost 2 bases and J lost 8, with 22 bases in between. The CDR3 is 17 amino acids. CDR3-region Arm-PCR and iRepertoire HTBI primers produced the TCR beta libraries. TCRdb re-called the multiplex PCR reads with MiXCR, one entry per CDR3 protein. Here the sample spans about 530,000 distinct CDR3 sequences, about 16% being singletons. Details on this clonotype: Its antigen is not identified.

Time point described: newly diagnosed GD, antithyroid drugs for less than 3 months. Following extraction of RNA from PBMCs, that RNA was used to make the TCR library. These data were also filed under a second study, of T cells in Graves' hyperthyroidism and ophthalmopathy.

The chain combines TRBV30 with TRBJ1-6, with D hard to call. The TCR comes from a woman aged 35 to 60 with Graves disease. The sequences come from peripheral blood mononuclear cells (PBMCs), collected at new diagnosis, from a patient treated with antithyroid drugs. CDR3 sequence (DNA): TGTGCCTGGAGTACACCGGATTTGGCCTCATATGATTCACCCCTCCACTTT. Amino acid sequence: CAWSTPDLASYDSPLHF.